The subject of this entry is one TCR beta chain. MiXCR, run by TCRdb on the RT-PCR reads, gives a single entry per CDR3 protein. The data contain about 700,000 distinct CDR3 sequences, approximately 14% of them singletons. The germline V gene has CDR1 SGHTA and CDR2 FQGNSA. V shed 1 base and J shed 6 bases, with 7 bases lying between them. The CDR3 has 13 residues. The chain links TRBV7-2 to TRBJ2-1; unclear D gene. The sequenced sample was memory CD4+ T cells from blood. The TCR originated in a female donor in good health, serving as a healthy control. In DNA form, the CDR3 reads TGTGCCAGCAGCTTAGATCAGCGCAATGAGCAGTTCTTC. Protein sequence: CASSLDQRNEQFF.